One T cell receptor beta chain is described in this entry. The data are from a study of T cell changes during pregnancy in multiple sclerosis. With 5 bases clipped from V and 3 bases from J, the junction kept 2 bases outside the gene matches. The CDR3 is made up of 14 amino acids. Germline loops: CDR1 LNHDA, CDR2 SQIVND (reference sequence). The method was immunoSEQ multiplex PCR; TCRdb's version includes in-frame clones alone and lacks a portion of them. This table has about 44,000 clones, 70% to 90% appearing once. This sequence joins TRBV19 and TRBJ1-1, with TRBD1 identical over 11 bases. The TCR was taken from a female donor with multiple sclerosis, enrolled in a pregnancy study. Material: CD4+ T cells from peripheral blood mononuclear cells, obtained after pregnancy. As DNA, the CDR3 is TGTGCCAGTAGTGAGGACAGGGGGCACACTGAAGCTTTCTTT. It yields the protein CASSEDRGHTEAFF.